Sequencing of this TCR beta chain was carried out in a study of T cell changes during pregnancy in multiple sclerosis. Germline assignment: CDR1 LNHDA and CDR2 SQIVND (reference sequence). This CDR3 spans 15 amino acids. Trimming cost V 5 bases and J 2 bases; bases outside gene matches: 4. TCRdb's table, derived via immunoSEQ multiplex PCR, lists solely in-frame clones and lacks some. Counted here are tens of thousands of clones, 92% occurring once; the ten biggest clones make up 1% to 1.5%. The chain recombines TRBV19 with TRBJ1-3; 9 nucleotides line up with TRBD1. Sequencing was done on a sample of peripheral blood. The receptor was derived from a female donor with multiple sclerosis, enrolled in a pregnancy study. This CDR3 reads CASSPWTGAGNTIYF. CDR3 coding DNA: TGTGCCAGTAGTCCCTGGACAGGGGCTGGAAACACCATATATTTT.